Listed here are 28 T cell receptor beta chains from one sample, sequenced in a study of CD8 T cells in Susac syndrome. About 0.5 to 1 ug RNA was reverse transcribed with random hexamers. Each CDR3 protein gets one entry after TCRdb re-called the immunoSEQ multiplex PCR reads with MiXCR. The sample contains 200,000 to 250,000 distinct CDR3 sequences, around 93% of which appear only once. The source material was CD4+ T cells from PBMCs. Receptors were obtained from a human donor with Susac syndrome.

This rearrangement joins TRBV7-9 to TRBJ2-7; possibly TRBD2 for D (5 bases). The CDR3 has 12 residues. Trimming removed 2 bases from V and 9 bases from J, with 11 bases in between. Looked up from germline, CDR1 is SEHNR and CDR2 is FQNEAQ (reference sequence). The CDR3 DNA is TGTGCCAGCAGCTTAAGTGGTGGAGGGCAGTACTTC. Its protein product is CASSLSGGGQYF.

The chain links TRBV5-4 to TRBJ1-1; no clear D gene. Germline V lookup: CDR1 SGHNT, CDR2 YYREEE (reference sequence). The CDR3 loop spans 15 amino acids. Trimming removed 0 bases from V and 1 base from J, with 10 bases in between. DNA of the CDR3: TGTGCCAGCAGCTTGGAAAGGGTGGCGAACACTGAAGCTTTCTTT. Protein product: CASSLERVANTEAFF.

The rearrangement uses TRBV19 and TRBJ1-2; D ambiguous. The length of the CDR3 is 15 residues. The ends were cut back, 7 bases at V and 6 bases at J, with 21 bases in the middle. CDR1 LNHDA and CDR2 SQIVND come from the germline V gene (reference sequence). The CDR3: CASIDLTKPEHGYTF. In DNA form, the CDR3 reads TGTGCCAGTATCGACCTCACAAAGCCCGAACATGGCTACACCTTC.

The gene calls are TRBV20-1 and TRBJ2-2; 12 positions match TRBD1. The CDR3 sequence is 14 residues long. CDR1 and CDR2 from the germline V gene are DFQATT and SNEGSKA (reference sequence). V was clipped by 6 bases and J by 6 bases; unmatched bases: 5. CDR3 protein: CSAIGTGGSGELFF. The CDR3 nucleotides read TGCAGTGCCATTGGGACAGGGGGCTCCGGGGAGCTGTTTTTT.

The V and J genes are TRBV18 and TRBJ1-5; 9 bases fit TRBD1. Germline CDR1 reads KGHSH; CDR2 reads LQKENI. V lost 2 bases, J lost 6 bases, and 8 bases stayed unmatched. This CDR3 is built from 16 residues. The DNA for the CDR3 is TGTGCCAGCTCACCATCAGCCCGGACAGGGGTTCAGCCCCAGCATTTT. Its protein is CASSPSARTGVQPQHF.

The CDR3 loop reads CASGLGSGAYGYTF. In DNA form, the CDR3 reads TGTGCTAGTGGTTTGGGGTCAGGCGCCTATGGCTACACCTTC. This rearrangement joins TRBV12-5 to TRBJ1-2; unclear D gene. V was cut by 1 base and J by 4 bases, with 10 bases left in between. Germline lookup yields CDR1 LGHNT and CDR2 FRNRAP. The CDR3 is 14 amino acids.

This chain uses TRBV6-5 with TRBJ2-2; no clear D. CDR1 and CDR2 (germline): MNHEY, SVGAGI. The CDR3 loop spans 12 amino acids. V lost 2 bases, J lost 3 bases, and 1 base lay in between. CDR3 in amino acids: CASSYDTGELFF. As DNA, the CDR3 is TGTGCCAGCAGTTACGACACCGGGGAGCTGTTTTTT.

The CDR3 DNA sequence: TGTGCCTGGAGTCGGGACAGGGGGCGAGGTGAGGCTTTCTTT. Protein product: CAWSRDRGRGEAFF. The rearrangement joins TRBV30 to TRBJ1-1, with 12 bases lining up with TRBD1. Germline V lookup: CDR1 GTSNPN, CDR2 SVGIG (reference sequence). J gave up 11 bases and V 2 bases, and 9 bases lay outside the gene matches. The CDR3 runs 14 residues.

The chain has TRBV5-1 and TRBJ2-7; 10 positions agree with TRBD2. The CDR3 spans 17 residues. CDR1 and CDR2 (germline): SGHRS, YFSETQ. V shed 4 bases, J shed 3 bases, and the junction held 13 bases outside the gene matches. The chain's CDR3 is CASSPGLADVYVYEQYF. CDR3 DNA sequence: TGCGCCAGCAGCCCCGGACTAGCGGATGTTTATGTCTACGAGCAGTACTTC.

This clonotype was seen just once. V usage is TRBV7-2 and J usage is TRBJ1-1, with D possibly matching TRBD1 (6 bases). Germline V gene data show CDR1 as SGHTA and CDR2 as FQGNSA. V was shortened by 5 bases and J by 0 bases, with 19 bases between the two germline ends. The CDR3 spans 17 residues. The CDR3 sequence is CASSPQPGHTMNTEAFF. The CDR3 DNA is TGTGCCAGCAGCCCCCAACCGGGACACACCATGAACACTGAAGCTTTCTTT.

This clonotype was seen a single time. The chain carries TRBV1 and TRBJ1-1; the table's D call TRBD1 went unverified against the DNA. TRBV1 is a recognized pseudogene. The CDR3 consists of 18 residues. CDR3 sequence (DNA): TGCACCAGCAGTCCGGACAGGGGCCCCACCAAGGGGAACACTGAAGCTTTCTTT. The encoded protein is CTSSPDRGPTKGNTEAFF.

The CDR3 loop reads CAWSAPGTGSHEQYF. In nucleotides, the CDR3 is TGTGCCTGGAGTGCGCCGGGGACAGGGTCCCACGAGCAGTACTTC. The rearrangement joins TRBV30 to TRBJ2-7, with 9 bases that match TRBD1. After removal of 1 base from V and 5 bases from J, the junction contained 9 bases not matched to a gene. Germline assignment: CDR1 GTSNPN and CDR2 SVGIG (reference sequence). CDR3 length: 15 residues.

Regarding this clonotype: The junction departs from germline at one end; a sequencing error may be responsible. The CDR3 DNA follows: TGCGGCTCGAGCCAATACTCTGGAAACACCATATATTTT. This encodes CGSSQYSGNTIYF. The V gene is TRBV25-1, the J gene TRBJ1-3; D remains unclear. The CDR3 contains 13 residues. Germline-derived CDR1 and CDR2 are MGHDK and SYGVNS.

Only one count was recorded for this clonotype. The V gene is TRBV6-2 or TRBV6-3, the J gene TRBJ1-1, with D uncertain. CDR1 and CDR2 (germline): MNHEY, SVGEGT. The CDR3 loop spans 12 amino acids. Trimming left V 6 bases short and J 3 bases short, with 8 bases between. The CDR3 protein is CASRDTHTEAFF. The CDR3, as DNA: TGTGCCAGCAGAGACACGCACACTGAAGCTTTCTTT.

The chain recombines TRBV18 with TRBJ2-3, with TRBD2 matching 7 bases. Germline-derived CDR1 and CDR2 are KGHSH and LQKENI. The V and J ends lost 3 bases and 0 bases, in that order; junction bases with no gene match: 6. This CDR3 spans 16 amino acids. The CDR3 nucleotides are TGTGCCAGCTCACCCTCTAGCGGCACTAGCACAGATACGCAGTATTTT. Translation gives CASSPSSGTSTDTQYF.

V usage is TRBV10-3 and J usage is TRBJ1-2, with a weak D call TRBD1 (6 bases). V was pared by 7 bases and J by 5 bases, with 17 bases between. Germline V CDR1 and CDR2: ENHRY, SYGVKD. CDR3 length equals 14 residues. The CDR3 loop is CAITEGGGPYGYTF. The CDR3 region has the DNA TGTGCCATCACGGAGGGGGGCGGGCCGTATGGCTACACCTTC.

V is TRBV20-1 and J is TRBJ1-1, with D unresolved. The V gene's germline CDR1 is DFQATT and CDR2 SNEGSKA (reference sequence). Trimming stripped 1 base from V and 5 bases from J, with 14 bases between. The CDR3 sequence is 14 residues long. CDR3 in amino acids: CSARGLEVETEAFF. In DNA, the CDR3 is TGCAGTGCTAGAGGTTTGGAGGTGGAAACTGAAGCTTTCTTT.

The chain has TRBV7-2 and TRBJ2-7, with 13 bases aligning to TRBD2. Germline loops: CDR1 SGHTA, CDR2 FQGNSA. This CDR3 comprises 19 residues. V was pared by 2 bases and J by 1 base, with 11 bases of the junction left unmatched. This chain's CDR3 is CASSLKTPGLAGTSYEQYF. Written as DNA, the CDR3 is TGTGCCAGCAGCTTAAAGACCCCGGGACTAGCGGGGACTTCCTACGAGCAGTACTTC.

The genes are TRBV30 and TRBJ2-1, with TRBD1 matching over 11 bases. Germline trimming cut 5 bases from V and 9 bases from J; bases unmatched to any gene: 6. CDR1 is GTSNPN and CDR2 is SVGIG in the germline V gene (reference sequence). The CDR3 loop spans 13 amino acids. CDR3 nucleotide sequence: TGTGCCTGGGGGGGACAGGGGGTAAGTGAGCAGTTCTTC. Its protein is CAWGGQGVSEQFF. Drawing the rest from reference TRBV30 and TRBJ2-1, the complete variable domain is SQTIHQWPATLVQPVGSPLSLECTVEGTSNPNLYWYRQAAGRGLQLLFYSVGIGQISSEVPQNLSASRPQDRQFILSSKKLLLSDSGFYLCAWGGQGVSEQFFGPGTRLTVL.

J is TRBJ1-1 and V is TRBV20-1, with 8 bases fitting TRBD1. With V trimmed by 3 bases and J by 10 bases, 10 bases remained unmatched. CDR3 size: 13 residues. Germline loops: CDR1 DFQATT, CDR2 SNEGSKA (reference sequence). DNA of the CDR3: TGCAGTGCTAGGATTACAGGGGGAGGGAGAGCTTTCTTT. Translating gives CSARITGGGRAFF.

CDR3 DNA sequence: TGTGCCAGCAGTCTGAGACAGGACGAGCAGTACTTC. This gives the protein CASSLRQDEQYF. This rearrangement joins TRBV28 to TRBJ2-7; D might be TRBD1 (6 bases). Germline V gene lookup returns CDR1 MDHEN and CDR2 SYDVKM. The CDR3 consists of 12 residues. V was pared by 5 bases and J by 5 bases, with 10 bases between.

In nucleotides, the CDR3 is TGTGCCAGCAGCGTAGACCAGGGGGAATGGTACGAGCAGTACTTC. It specifies CASSVDQGEWYEQYF. The chain links TRBV9 to TRBJ2-7; TRBD1 matches at 7 bases. The CDR3 totals 15 residues. The junction had 7 bases not matched to a gene; V was cut back by 0 bases and J by 4 bases. The germline gives CDR1 SGDLS, CDR2 YYNGEE.

The V call is TRBV18, the J call TRBJ1-1, with 7 bases identical to TRBD1. The CDR3 has 12 amino acids. Trimming at V came to 5 bases and at J to 6 bases, leaving 3 bases not matched to a gene. Germline V gene lookup returns CDR1 KGHSH and CDR2 LQKENI. CDR3: CASSTGEAEAFF. As DNA, the CDR3 is TGTGCCAGCTCAACAGGGGAGGCTGAAGCTTTCTTT.

The V gene is TRBV9, the J gene TRBJ1-5; a weak D match, TRBD1 (5 bases). The V gene lost 0 bases and the J gene lost 7 bases, with 14 bases spanning the gap. CDR3 size: 15 residues. Germline V lookup: CDR1 SGDLS, CDR2 YYNGEE. CDR3 nucleotides: TGTGCCAGCAGCGTAGGGGACCAAGGGTGGCAGCCCCAGCATTTT. It translates to CASSVGDQGWQPQHF.

The gene calls are TRBV28 and TRBJ1-6, with 7 bases that match TRBD1. CDR1 is MDHEN and CDR2 is SYDVKM in the germline V gene. The junction had 13 bases not matched to a gene; V was cut back by 10 bases and J by 7 bases. The CDR3 is made up of 15 amino acids. CDR3 amino acids: CATRIRGTANSPLHF. The CDR3 DNA reads TGTGCCACCAGGATCCGCGGGACAGCCAATTCACCCCTCCACTTT.

The chain is built from TRBV5-1 and TRBJ2-1, with 14 bases that match TRBD2. Germline V gene sequence: CDR1 SGHRS, CDR2 YFSETQ. Trimming took 4 bases from V and 0 from J; bases not matched to a gene: 6. The CDR3 totals 18 residues. Written as DNA, the CDR3 is TGCGCCAGCAGCCCGGGGACTAGCGGGGGTGTCTCCTACAATGAGCAGTTCTTC. The encoded protein is CASSPGTSGGVSYNEQFF.

The J gene is TRBJ2-7, the V gene TRBV11-2, with 9 bases identical to TRBD1. This CDR3 region has 14 residues. V lost 5 bases to trimming and J lost 6 bases; unmatched junction nucleotides: 8. Germline V gene data show CDR1 as SGHAT and CDR2 as FQNNGV. The DNA of the CDR3 is TGTGCCAGCAGCCAAACAGGGGGCAGCGTCGAGCAGTACTTC. Translated: CASSQTGGSVEQYF.

The gene calls are TRBV20-1 and TRBJ2-7; 7 positions agree with TRBD2. This CDR3 is 14 amino acids long. With 1 base clipped from V and 3 bases from J, the junction kept 6 bases outside the gene matches. CDR1 is DFQATT and CDR2 is SNEGSKA in the germline V gene (reference sequence). CDR3 nucleotide sequence: TGCAGTGCTAGAGGGGCGGGGACTATCTACGAGCAGTACTTC. Translation gives CSARGAGTIYEQYF.